The 16 T cell receptor beta chains presented below share a single source sample, sequenced in a study of T cells after yellow fever vaccination. TCRdb ran MiXCR on the 5' RACE reads and lists one entry per CDR3 protein. The table includes 150,000 to 200,000 distinct CDR3 sequences, 9.5% to 11% detected once. The sample consisted of CD8+ T cells sorted from PBMCs, taken 15 days after the yellow fever booster vaccination. These receptor sequences come from a man aged 18 to 30 who received the YFV17D yellow fever vaccine.

The chain is built from TRBV13 and TRBJ1-1; D is uncertain. Trimming stripped 5 bases from V and 2 bases from J, with 12 bases between. This CDR3 region has 14 residues. Germline V gives CDR1 PRHDT, CDR2 FYEKMQ (reference sequence). In DNA, the CDR3 is TGTGCCAGCAGCCAGTGGTCCCTCAACACTGAAGCTTTCTTT. Its protein product is CASSQWSLNTEAFF.

This clonotype was seen more than once but under ten times. CDR3 sequence (DNA): TGTGCCACCGGGACAGGGGCAACTCAGCCCCAGCATTTT. Translating it yields CATGTGATQPQHF. V usage is TRBV7-9 and J usage is TRBJ1-5; 10 nucleotides line up with TRBD1. J gave up 6 bases and V 10 bases, and 6 bases lay outside the gene matches. The germline gives CDR1 SEHNR, CDR2 FQNEAQ (reference sequence). The CDR3 contains 13 residues.

CDR3 protein: CASIDRNNEQFF. The CDR3 nucleotides are TGTGCCAGCATAGACCGTAACAATGAGCAGTTCTTC. This chain connects TRBV6-2 or TRBV6-3 to TRBJ2-1; D remains ambiguous. Looked up from germline, CDR1 is MNHEY and CDR2 is SVGEGT. The V end was cut by 7 bases, the J end by 5 bases, with 9 bases between. The CDR3 is 12 amino acids.

The genes are TRBV6-2 or TRBV6-3 and TRBJ2-5; 7 bases agree with TRBD2. The ends lost 7 bases at V and 4 bases at J; junction bases unmatched: 9. Germline CDR1 is MNHEY and CDR2 is SVGEGT. This CDR3 spans 14 amino acids. The CDR3 region is CASKLPGGLETQYF. CDR3 in DNA: TGTGCCAGCAAACTTCCGGGGGGTCTAGAGACCCAGTACTTC.

This clonotype appeared a few times. CDR3 protein: CASSLSGEDTQHF. In DNA, the CDR3 is TGTGCCAGCAGCTTATCGGGAGAAGATACGCAGCATTTT. The genes are TRBV7-9 and TRBJ2-3; D unclear. The DNA matches TRBJ1-5 better at its end, which makes the J call doubtful. This CDR3 has 13 residues. Germline V gene sequence: CDR1 SEHNR, CDR2 FQNEAQ (reference sequence).

The chain combines TRBV7-2 with TRBJ2-7; the match to TRBD1 covers 9 bases. The junction had 7 bases not matched to a gene; V was cut back by 5 bases and J by 2 bases. Germline assignment: CDR1 SGHTA and CDR2 FQGNSA. The CDR3 covers 15 residues. CDR3 region: CASSLTGGRTYEQYF. The CDR3 DNA follows: TGTGCCAGCAGCCTGACAGGGGGAAGAACCTACGAGCAGTACTTC.

The V call is TRBV4-3, the J call TRBJ2-3; D might be TRBD2 (6 bases). V lost 0 bases and J lost 3, with 19 bases in between. This CDR3 is built from 18 residues. Germline CDR1 and CDR2: LGHNA and YSLEER. The CDR3 is CASSQDSGRPSTTDTQYF. The DNA for the CDR3 is TGCGCCAGCAGCCAAGATAGCGGCAGACCTAGTACTACAGATACGCAGTATTTT.

The chain recombines TRBV9 with TRBJ2-1; possible D gene TRBD1, 6 bases. The CDR3 has 16 residues. V lost 0 bases and J 0 bases, leaving 10 bases between the germline ends. Germline values: CDR1 SGDLS, CDR2 YYNGEE. In nucleotides, the CDR3 is TGTGCCAGCAGCGTAGGGACAGCTTCCTCCTACAATGAGCAGTTCTTC. Its translation is CASSVGTASSYNEQFF.

Many counts were recorded for this clonotype. The rearrangement uses TRBV7-8 and TRBJ2-1; unclear D gene. This CDR3 is built from 11 residues. Germline CDR1 reads SGHVS; CDR2 reads FQNEAQ. The ends were cut back, 4 bases at V and 9 bases at J, with 7 bases in the middle. The chain's CDR3 is CASSSEIEQFF. The CDR3 coding sequence is TGTGCCAGCAGCTCGGAAATTGAGCAGTTCTTC.

This clonotype was seen repeatedly, ten times or more. V and J are TRBV12-3 or TRBV12-4 and TRBJ2-3, with D maybe TRBD1 (6 bases). The germline V and J ends were trimmed by 5 bases and 0 bases, with 18 bases remaining between them. The CDR3 loop spans 17 amino acids. CDR3: CASSPARWTASTDTQYF. The CDR3 DNA reads TGTGCCAGCAGTCCCGCCCGATGGACAGCTAGCACAGATACGCAGTATTTT.

This clonotype appeared a few times. V is TRBV6-5 and J is TRBJ2-5; 8 bases match TRBD2. CDR3 length: 13 amino acids. The germline V gene has CDR1 MNHEY and CDR2 SVGAGI. V dropped 10 bases and J dropped 0; count of bases not matched to a gene: 4. In nucleotides, the CDR3 is TGTGCCACCTTTAGCGGGAACCAAGAGACCCAGTACTTC. It codes for CATFSGNQETQYF.

This sequence joins TRBV4-1 and TRBJ2-7; 7 bases are a match to TRBD2. CDR3 size: 14 residues. With 0 bases clipped from V and 7 bases from J, the junction kept 6 bases outside the gene matches. Germline values: CDR1 MGHRA, CDR2 YSYEKL. The CDR3 sequence: CASSQESGLGEQYV. CDR3 nucleotide sequence: TGCGCCAGCAGCCAAGAATCAGGACTAGGGGAGCAGTACGTC.

A few counts support this clonotype. The rearrangement uses TRBV12-5 and TRBJ1-3, with D uncertain. The CDR3 loop spans 12 amino acids. Germline loops: CDR1 LGHNT, CDR2 FRNRAP. V lost 6 bases and J 7 bases, leaving 10 bases between the germline ends. CDR3 sequence (DNA): TGTGCTAGTGGACGTCAGGCCAACACCATATATTTT. It translates to CASGRQANTIYF.

This chain links TRBV6-2 or TRBV6-3 with TRBJ2-7; TRBD1 agrees at 9 bases. Trimming removed 0 bases from V and 0 bases from J; junction bases left unmatched: 6. The CDR3 consists of 17 residues. CDR1 is MNHEY, CDR2 SVGEGT, per germline. The CDR3 DNA is TGTGCCAGCAGTTACTCTATGGGACAGGGAAGCTCCTACGAGCAGTACGTC. It translates to CASSYSMGQGSSYEQYV.

This clonotype was observed a handful of times. The V call is TRBV4-1, the J call TRBJ1-1, with no clear D. Per germline, CDR1 MGHRA and CDR2 YSYEKL. Trimming cost V 0 bases and J 4 bases, with 9 bases left between them. CDR3 length equals 14 residues. The CDR3 is CASSQDPRPTEAFF. CDR3 sequence (DNA): TGCGCCAGCAGCCAAGATCCCAGACCCACTGAAGCTTTCTTT.

Only a few counts were recorded for this clonotype. The chain recombines TRBV23-1 with TRBJ2-7; no firm D call. TRBV23-1 is sorted into the ORF group, with uncertain function. The ends were cut back, 6 bases at V and 6 bases at J, with 12 bases in the middle. This CDR3 is built from 12 residues. CDR3 in DNA: TGCGCCAGCAGGCTAGTATTAGGCGAGCAGTACGTC. Its protein is CASRLVLGEQYV.